Listed here are 27 T cell receptor beta chains from one sample, sequenced in a study of T cell responses to AZD1222 COVID-19 vaccine. Assay used: immunoSEQ multiplex PCR; TCRdb lists only in-frame clones, some missing. The table lists 150,000 to 180,000 clones, about nine tenths of them singletons. The source material was peripheral blood, sampled after recovery from COVID-19. Source of these receptors: an adult who had recovered from COVID-19.

The V call is TRBV5-6, the J call TRBJ1-3; D call uncertain. Trimming stripped 3 bases from V and 3 bases from J, with 10 bases between. Looked up from germline, CDR1 is SGHDT and CDR2 is YYEEEE. CDR3 length: 14 amino acids. CDR3 amino acids: CASSYGESGNTIYF. The CDR3 DNA follows: TGTGCCAGCAGCTACGGGGAAAGTGGAAACACCATATATTTT.

The CDR3 protein is CASSQERDQPQHF. CDR3 DNA: TGCGCCAGCAGCCAAGAGCGGGATCAGCCCCAGCATTTT. The chain recombines TRBV4-1 with TRBJ1-5; D call uncertain. Deletions cut 0 bases from V and 5 bases from J, with 5 bases between. The CDR3 is 13 amino acids. Germline CDR1 and CDR2: MGHRA and YSYEKL.

The chain combines TRBV4-1 with TRBJ2-7; 14 bases fit TRBD2. Germline V lookup: CDR1 MGHRA, CDR2 YSYEKL. Trimming removed 5 bases from V and 7 bases from J; junction bases left unmatched: 16. The CDR3 contains 18 residues. CDR3 protein: CASSLISPGLAGEEEQYF. CDR3 coding DNA: TGCGCCAGCAGCTTGATCAGCCCGGGACTAGCGGGAGAGGAGGAGCAGTACTTC.

This clone was picked up one time. The chain combines TRBV7-9 with TRBJ1-1, with D uncertain. Per the germline V gene, CDR1 is SEHNR and CDR2 is FQNEAQ (reference sequence). This CDR3 comprises 14 residues. The V gene lost 2 bases and the J gene lost 1 base, with 8 bases spanning the gap. DNA of the CDR3: TGTGCCAGCAGCTTAAGTGGAGCGAACACTGAAGCTTTCTTT. Protein product: CASSLSGANTEAFF. The full variable domain, completed using reference TRBV7-9 and TRBJ1-1, is DTGVSQNPRHKITKRGQNVTFRCDPISEHNRLYWYRQTLGQGPEFLTYFQNEAQLEKSRLLSDRFSAERPKGSFSTLEIQRTEQGDSAMYLCASSLSGANTEAFFGQGTRLTVV.

V usage is TRBV29-1 and J usage is TRBJ2-5; 10 bases match TRBD2. V gave up 2 bases and J gave up 4 bases; unmatched junction bases: 16. The CDR3 is 18 amino acids. Germline lookup yields CDR1 SQVTM and CDR2 ANQGSEA. CDR3 loop: CSVESRGPERGGRETQYF. DNA for the CDR3: TGCAGCGTTGAAAGCAGGGGCCCCGAGCGGGGGGGAAGAGAGACCCAGTACTTC.

The chain couples TRBV6-1 to TRBJ2-7; 10 nucleotides line up with TRBD1. V shed 3 bases and J 6 bases; nucleotides not matched to a gene: 11. CDR3 length: 16 amino acids. Germline values: CDR1 MNHNS, CDR2 SASEGT. DNA for the CDR3: TGTGCCAGCAGTGAGGAGGACAGGGGGTTTTTCAGCGAGCAGTACTTC. Amino acids: CASSEEDRGFFSEQYF.

The V call is TRBV7-9, the J call TRBJ2-7; 7 positions match TRBD2. V dropped 1 base and J dropped 3; count of bases not matched to a gene: 9. From germline, CDR1 is SEHNR and CDR2 FQNEAQ (reference sequence). CDR3 length equals 16 residues. The CDR3 reads CASSLGEGFRGYEQYF. The CDR3 bases are TGTGCCAGCAGCTTAGGGGAGGGTTTCCGGGGCTACGAGCAGTACTTC. Using reference TRBV7-9 and TRBJ2-7 for the parts outside the CDR3, the full variable domain is DTGVSQNPRHKITKRGQNVTFRCDPISEHNRLYWYRQTLGQGPEFLTYFQNEAQLEKSRLLSDRFSAERPKGSFSTLEIQRTEQGDSAMYLCASSLGEGFRGYEQYFGPGTRLTVT.

The CDR3 sequence is CASSHTSGRSTGELFF. The CDR3 DNA is TGCGCCAGCAGCCATACAAGCGGGAGGAGCACCGGGGAGCTGTTTTTT. The chain couples TRBV5-1 to TRBJ2-2, with 9 bases that match TRBD2. CDR1 is SGHRS and CDR2 is YFSETQ in the germline V gene. CDR3 length: 16 amino acids. J gave up 4 bases and V 4 bases, and 8 bases lay outside the gene matches.

The chain recombines TRBV19 with TRBJ2-1; D ambiguous. CDR3 length equals 12 residues. V was clipped by 2 bases and J by 8 bases, with 7 bases between them. Per the germline V gene, CDR1 is LNHDA and CDR2 is SQIVND (reference sequence). The CDR3 here is CASSIIPDEQFF. CDR3 nucleotides: TGTGCCAGTAGTATAATCCCCGATGAGCAGTTCTTC.

This chain connects TRBV7-3 to TRBJ1-2; a weak D match, TRBD1 (5 bases). CDR3 length: 16 amino acids. Per germline, CDR1 SGHTA and CDR2 FQGTGA. V was cut by 5 bases and J by 1 base, with 17 bases left in between. For the CDR3, the DNA is TGTGCCAGCAGCCGGGAGGCAGGGCTACTTAACTATGGCTACACCTTC. The encoded protein is CASSREAGLLNYGYTF. Drawing the rest from reference TRBV7-3 and TRBJ1-2, the complete variable domain is GAGVSQTPSNKVTEKGKYVELRCDPISGHTALYWYRQSLGQGPEFLIYFQGTGAADDSGLPNDRFFAVRPEGSVSTLKIQRTERGDSAVYLCASSREAGLLNYGYTFGSGTRLTVV.

This clone has only one observation. The J gene is TRBJ2-7, the V gene TRBV18; 12 nucleotides agree with TRBD2. After removal of 4 bases from V and 2 bases from J, the junction contained 3 bases not matched to a gene. This CDR3 is 15 amino acids long. Looked up from germline, CDR1 is KGHSH and CDR2 is LQKENI. The CDR3 bases are TGTGCCAGCTCACAAGGACTAGCGGGACCCTACGAGCAGTACTTC. This sequence encodes CASSQGLAGPYEQYF.

V and J are TRBV28 and TRBJ2-1, with D perhaps matching TRBD1 (5 bases). Germline assignment: CDR1 MDHEN and CDR2 SYDVKM. Trimming shortened V by 7 bases and J by 4 bases, and 14 bases separated the two germline ends. The CDR3 totals 14 residues. CDR3 residues: CASNLQVEYNEQFF. Written as DNA, the CDR3 is TGTGCCAGCAATCTACAGGTCGAATACAATGAGCAGTTCTTC.

The chain is built from TRBV11-2 and TRBJ1-6, with a possible D match to TRBD1 (5 bases). Trimming took 1 base from V and 4 from J, leaving 5 bases between them. The CDR3 runs 14 residues. Germline V gives CDR1 SGHAT, CDR2 FQNNGV. CDR3: CASSLGGYNSPLHF. In DNA form, the CDR3 reads TGTGCCAGCAGCTTAGGGGGGTATAATTCACCCCTCCACTTT.

The V gene is TRBV5-1, the J gene TRBJ2-3, with 11 positions matching TRBD2. Germline-derived CDR1 and CDR2 are SGHRS and YFSETQ. The CDR3 sequence is 17 residues long. Trimming at V came to 1 base and at J to 2 bases, leaving 6 bases not matched to a gene. The DNA of the CDR3 is TGCGCCAGCAGCTTGAGGACTAGCGGGTCTCTCACAGATACGCAGTATTTT. It yields the protein CASSLRTSGSLTDTQYF.

The chain has TRBV28 and TRBJ2-1; D could derive from TRBD1 or TRBD2 (7 bases each). V gave up 4 bases and J gave up 8 bases, with 21 bases separating them. CDR3 size: 16 residues. Germline V gives CDR1 MDHEN, CDR2 SYDVKM. In nucleotides, the CDR3 is TGTGCCAGCAGTTGGATGTCATGGGAGGGGGCGGATGAGCAGTTCTTC. It codes for CASSWMSWEGADEQFF.

The V and J genes are TRBV7-8 and TRBJ2-7; 10 bases match TRBD1. The CDR3 loop spans 17 amino acids. Looked up from germline, CDR1 is SGHVS and CDR2 is FQNEAQ. V lost 0 bases to trimming and J lost 1 base; unmatched junction nucleotides: 6. CDR3 in DNA: TGTGCCAGCAGCTTAGCGCGTGTGGGACAGGGGTCCTACGAGCAGTACTTC. Amino acids: CASSLARVGQGSYEQYF.

V and J are TRBV27 and TRBJ2-7; TRBD2 aligns across 8 bases. V lost 7 bases to trimming and J lost 3 bases; unmatched junction nucleotides: 8. The V gene's germline CDR1 is MNHEY and CDR2 SMNVEV (reference sequence). This CDR3 comprises 14 residues. This chain's CDR3 is CASTGKGLVYEQYF. The CDR3 DNA follows: TGTGCCAGCACCGGGAAGGGACTAGTCTACGAGCAGTACTTC.

The chain recombines TRBV4-1 with TRBJ1-1, with 8 bases fitting TRBD1. Germline values: CDR1 MGHRA, CDR2 YSYEKL. CDR3 length: 14 amino acids. V trimming: 2 bases; J trimming: 11 bases; junction bases outside the gene matches: 10. In nucleotides, the CDR3 is TGCGCCAGCAGCCAAACGGACAGGGAGGAGTATGCTTTCTTT. Translated, it gives CASSQTDREEYAFF.

The rearrangement joins TRBV7-6 to TRBJ2-7, with 9 bases fitting TRBD2. Germline CDR1 reads SGHVS; CDR2 reads FNYEAQ. The CDR3 length is 17 residues. J was trimmed by 2 bases and V by 0 bases; bases with no gene match: 8. This CDR3 is CASSLAESGGLPYEQYF. DNA for the CDR3: TGTGCCAGCAGCTTAGCTGAAAGCGGGGGGCTTCCCTACGAGCAGTACTTC. Variable domain in full (rest from reference TRBV7-6 and TRBJ2-7): GAGVSQSPRYKVTKRGQDVALRCDPISGHVSLYWYRQALGQGPEFLTYFNYEAQQDKSGLPNDRFSAERPEGSISTLTIQRTEQRDSAMYRCASSLAESGGLPYEQYFGPGTRLTVT.

V and J are TRBV5-1 and TRBJ2-7; 7 bases are a match to TRBD2. The V and J ends lost 4 bases and 5 bases, in that order; junction bases with no gene match: 9. Germline-derived CDR1 and CDR2 are SGHRS and YFSETQ. This CDR3 is built from 14 residues. CDR3 in amino acids: CASSRGEHLHEQYF. The CDR3 DNA reads as TGCGCCAGCAGCCGGGGGGAACATCTCCACGAGCAGTACTTC.

The gene calls are TRBV10-3 and TRBJ2-6, with D possibly being TRBD2 (6 bases). The CDR3 extends over 13 amino acids. Deletions cut 8 bases from V and 5 bases from J, with 10 bases between. Germline V gene sequence: CDR1 ENHRY, CDR2 SYGVKD. The CDR3 loop is CAIGGDWANVLTF. CDR3 sequence (DNA): TGTGCCATCGGAGGGGACTGGGCCAACGTCCTGACTTTC.

J is TRBJ2-2 and V is TRBV7-3; TRBD2 aligns across 12 bases. Per the germline V gene, CDR1 is SGHTA and CDR2 is FQGTGA. The V and J ends lost 6 bases and 3 bases, in that order; junction bases with no gene match: 17. The CDR3 consists of 20 residues. The chain's CDR3 is CASSSNLILAGGPHTGELFF. The CDR3 DNA sequence: TGTGCCAGCAGTTCCAATCTAATACTAGCGGGAGGTCCTCACACCGGGGAGCTGTTTTTT.

The V gene is TRBV28, the J gene TRBJ2-7, with 7 bases matching TRBD2. This CDR3 spans 16 amino acids. CDR1 is MDHEN and CDR2 is SYDVKM in the germline V gene. V shed 3 bases and J 0 bases; nucleotides not matched to a gene: 8. The CDR3 reads CASSFNPGGPSYEQYF. In DNA form, the CDR3 reads TGTGCCAGCAGTTTCAATCCGGGGGGACCCTCCTACGAGCAGTACTTC. The full variable domain, in which reference TRBV28 and TRBJ2-7 provide the parts outside the CDR3, is DVKVTQSSRYLVKRTGEKVFLECVQDMDHENMFWYRQDPGLGLRLIYFSYDVKMKEKGDIPEGYSVSREKKERFSLILESASTNQTSMYLCASSFNPGGPSYEQYFGPGTRLTVT.

The gene calls are TRBV10-1 and TRBJ2-7; 9 nucleotides agree with TRBD1. Looked up from germline, CDR1 is WNHNN and CDR2 is SYGVQD (reference sequence). The V and J ends lost 5 bases and 6 bases, in that order; junction bases with no gene match: 5. The CDR3 has 13 residues. The CDR3 DNA reads TGCGCCAGCAGTTCGGGACAGGGTTGCGAGCAGTACTTC. Translating it yields CASSSGQGCEQYF.

This chain connects TRBV5-4 to TRBJ1-1; D is uncertain. The ends were cut back, 4 bases at V and 1 base at J, with 11 bases in the middle. The CDR3 covers 14 residues. The germline V gene encodes CDR1 SGHNT and CDR2 YYREEE (reference sequence). The CDR3 loop reads CASSRPSGNTEAFF. The CDR3 nucleotides read TGTGCCAGCAGCCGTCCCTCGGGGAACACTGAAGCTTTCTTT.

The chain employs TRBV11-2 and TRBJ1-1; TRBD1 aligns across 9 bases. V was clipped by 5 bases and J by 4 bases; unmatched bases: 11. The CDR3 is 16 residues long. Germline CDR1 reads SGHAT; CDR2 reads FQNNGV. This CDR3 is CASSPRDRVVGTEAFF. The CDR3 bases are TGTGCCAGCAGCCCTCGGGACAGGGTAGTAGGCACTGAAGCTTTCTTT.

The chain is built from TRBV6-5 and TRBJ2-4, with 12 bases lining up with TRBD1. Trimming removed 5 bases from V and 6 bases from J; junction bases left unmatched: 5. Per germline, CDR1 MNHEY and CDR2 SVGAGI. CDR3 length: 15 amino acids. The chain's CDR3 is CASSPLGQGANIQYF. CDR3 nucleotides: TGTGCCAGCAGTCCCCTGGGACAGGGGGCAAACATTCAGTACTTC.